This T cell receptor beta chain was observed in a study of ipilimumab plus nivolumab after autologous stem cell transplantation. Clones were read by immunoSEQ multiplex PCR, and TCRdb kept only the in-frame ones, dropping some. The sample gives 15,000 to 20,000 clones, roughly three quarters of which show up once; 35% to 45% is in the top ten. The sequences come from PBMCs, collected in a trial of ipilimumab plus nivolumab as post-transplant consolidation. This clonotype was obtained from a male donor with diffuse large B-cell lymphoma.

CDR3 loop: CSIARTYNEQFF. For the CDR3, the DNA is TGCAGCATTGCAAGGACTTACAATGAGCAGTTCTTC. The chain uses TRBV29-1 and TRBJ2-1, with D possibly TRBD2 on 5 matching bases. The CDR3 has 12 amino acids. Trimming shortened V by 8 bases and J by 4 bases, and 12 bases separated the two germline ends. The germline V gene encodes CDR1 SQVTM and CDR2 ANQGSEA.